Shown below are 21 T cell receptor beta chains from a single sample sequenced in a study of T cells in Graves' hyperthyroidism and ophthalmopathy. The CDR3 regions of TCR beta were amplified from RNA transcripts. The HTBI set primed first-round TCR CDR3 RT-PCR. Using its own MiXCR run on the multiplex PCR reads, TCRdb lists one record per CDR3 protein. The sample contains approximately 400,000 distinct CDR3 sequences, approximately 19% of which appear only once. Sequenced: blood. Receptors were obtained from a woman between 18 and 29 years old with Graves' hyperthyroidism.

This clonotype was recorded many times. The CDR3 region has the DNA TGTGCCAGCAGTTATGGCAGTCGCTATGGCTACACCTTC. Its protein is CASSYGSRYGYTF. This chain connects TRBV6-5 to TRBJ1-2, with D unclear. The germline gives CDR1 MNHEY, CDR2 SVGAGI. Trimming took off 3 bases at V and 4 bases at J, with 9 bases between the two ends. The CDR3 covers 13 residues.

At least ten counts were recorded for this clonotype. This rearrangement joins TRBV6-2 or TRBV6-3 to TRBJ1-1; TRBD1 agrees at 7 bases. The germline V gene encodes CDR1 MNHEY and CDR2 SVGEGT. CDR3 length: 18 residues. V lost 0 bases to trimming and J lost 3 bases; unmatched junction nucleotides: 13. The CDR3: CASSYSEGAAGWYTEAFF. The CDR3 DNA sequence: TGTGCCAGCAGTTACTCGGAGGGGGCGGCAGGGTGGTACACTGAAGCTTTCTTT.

This clonotype was counted ten times or more. CDR3: CASSLQNRAGSYTF. As DNA, the CDR3 is TGTGCCAGCAGTTTACAGAACAGGGCCGGAAGCTACACCTTC. This chain uses TRBV27 with TRBJ1-2, with D perhaps matching TRBD1 (6 bases). This CDR3 has 14 residues. V gave up 2 bases and J gave up 9 bases, with 16 bases separating them. From germline, CDR1 is MNHEY and CDR2 SMNVEV (reference sequence).

This clonotype was detected many times. The V and J genes are TRBV7-2 and TRBJ2-5; 8 bases are shared with TRBD2. CDR1 and CDR2 from the germline V gene are SGHTA and FQGNSA. The CDR3 consists of 16 residues. Germline trimming cut 5 bases from V and 9 bases from J; bases unmatched to any gene: 17. This chain's CDR3 is CASSPRGSGALDAQYF. DNA of the CDR3: TGTGCCAGCAGCCCCCGGGGTAGCGGGGCGTTGGATGCCCAGTACTTC.

Only a few counts were recorded for this clonotype. The chain combines TRBV20-1 with TRBJ2-2; D may be TRBD1 (6 bases). V dropped 6 bases and J dropped 6 bases, with 14 bases sitting between them. This CDR3 comprises 13 residues. The germline CDR1 and CDR2 sequences are DFQATT and SNEGSKA (reference sequence). The CDR3 DNA sequence: TGCAGTGCGAAGTACAGGGTTGCCGGGGAGCTGTTTTTT. It is translated as CSAKYRVAGELFF.

The J gene is TRBJ2-7, the V gene TRBV12-3 or TRBV12-4; 8 positions agree with TRBD1. CDR3 length: 14 amino acids. The trim removed 1 base at V and 5 bases at J, leaving 4 bases unmatched. Written as DNA, the CDR3 is TGTGCCAGCAGTTTAGGGACAGGGTCCCACGAGCAGTACTTC. This encodes CASSLGTGSHEQYF.

This clonotype was picked up many times. The V gene is TRBV28, the J gene TRBJ1-2; the D is unclear. Germline V gene data show CDR1 as MDHEN and CDR2 as SYDVKM. The V end lost 7 bases, the J end lost 3 bases, and 9 bases lay between the germline ends. The CDR3 loop spans 12 amino acids. As DNA, the CDR3 is TGTGCCAGCAAAACCGGGGACTATGGCTACACCTTC. This gives the protein CASKTGDYGYTF.

V gene TRBV6-5 combines with J gene TRBJ1-1; no clear D gene. Trimming shortened V by 4 bases and J by 2 bases, and 17 bases separated the two germline ends. Germline V gene sequence: CDR1 MNHEY, CDR2 SVGAGI. CDR3 size: 16 residues. The CDR3 region is CASSSGRHGYNTEAFF. The CDR3 DNA sequence: TGTGCCAGCAGTTCGGGCCGACATGGCTACAACACTGAAGCTTTCTTT.

Many counts were recorded for this clonotype. The V gene is TRBV6-1, the J gene TRBJ2-2; the D gene is possibly TRBD1 (5 bases). The CDR3 has 16 amino acids. V lost 6 bases to trimming and J lost 7 bases, with 21 bases between them. Looked up from germline, CDR1 is MNHNS and CDR2 is SASEGT. CDR3 coding DNA: TGTGCCAGCAGCTTCGACCCCCCCAGGGTTGGCGGGGAGCTGTTTTTT. This codes for CASSFDPPRVGGELFF.

This clonotype appeared many times. The chain couples TRBV27 to TRBJ1-5, with D possibly TRBD1 on 6 matching bases. Germline-derived CDR1 and CDR2 are MNHEY and SMNVEV (reference sequence). V lost 1 base and J lost 5, with 12 bases in between. This CDR3 is 15 amino acids long. CDR3 nucleotide sequence: TGTGCCAGCAGTTTATGGGCCAGGGGAGATCAGCCCCAGCATTTT. It translates to CASSLWARGDQPQHF.

This clonotype was seen a few times. The genes are TRBV5-1 and TRBJ2-2; 7 nucleotides line up with TRBD1. J lost 3 bases, V lost 3 bases, and 5 bases had no gene match. Germline CDR1 SGHRS, CDR2 YFSETQ. The CDR3 covers 15 residues. Here the CDR3 reads CASSSGQRDTGELFF. The CDR3 DNA follows: TGCGCCAGCAGCTCGGGACAGAGGGACACCGGGGAGCTGTTTTTT. Full variable domain (missing parts from reference TRBV5-1 and TRBJ2-2): KAGVTQTPRYLIKTRGQQVTLSCSPISGHRSVSWYQQTPGQGLQFLFEYFSETQRNKGNFPGRFSGRQFSNSRSEMNVSTLELGDSALYLCASSSGQRDTGELFFGEGSRLTVL.

This clonotype was recorded a few times. A single base separates this from a much larger clone, so it may be a read error. The chain is built from TRBV12-3 or TRBV12-4 and TRBJ2-4; unclear D gene. The CDR3 runs 15 residues. CDR3 loop: CASSLSSGLENIKYF. CDR3 nucleotide sequence: TGTGCCAGCAGTTTGTCCAGTGGTCTAGAAAACATTAAGTACTTC.

The chain has TRBV4-1 and TRBJ1-1; D is uncertain. Trimming took 0 bases from V and 0 from J, leaving 11 bases between them. Germline assignment: CDR1 MGHRA and CDR2 YSYEKL. There are 16 residues in the CDR3. The CDR3 DNA is TGCGCCAGCAGCCAAGATGTCAGCAGTTTGAACACTGAAGCTTTCTTT. Protein: CASSQDVSSLNTEAFF.

Comments on this clonotype: A single base separates this from a much larger clone, so it may be a read error. The chain links TRBV5-1 to TRBJ1-1; tentative D call: TRBD1 (6 bases). CDR3 length equals 13 residues. Per germline, CDR1 SGHRS and CDR2 YFSETQ. The CDR3 region is CASSSGAGTEACF. The CDR3 DNA reads TGCGCCAGCAGTTCGGGGGCCGGGACTGAAGCTTGCTTT.

This clonotype was observed a handful of times. The DNA for the CDR3 is TGTGCCAGCAGCTTGGTACGATGGACAGGGGTGAACTATGGCTACACCTTC. Residues: CASSLVRWTGVNYGYTF. V usage is TRBV5-4 and J usage is TRBJ1-2; the match to TRBD1 covers 9 bases. The J segment lost 2 bases and the V segment lost 0 bases, leaving 8 bases of the junction unmatched. This CDR3 comprises 17 residues. Germline V gene sequence: CDR1 SGHNT, CDR2 YYREEE (reference sequence). The complete variable domain, with remaining parts taken from reference TRBV5-4 and TRBJ1-2, reads ETGVTQSPTHLIKTRGQQVTLRCSSQSGHNTVSWYQQALGQGPQFIFQYYREEENGRGNFPPRFSGLQFPNYSSELNVNALELDDSALYLCASSLVRWTGVNYGYTFGSGTRLTVV.

A few counts support this clonotype. It may be a read error: a sequence one base away is much more abundant. This rearrangement joins TRBV11-2 to TRBJ2-4, with D possibly being TRBD2 (8 bases). The CDR3 consists of 16 residues. Germline V CDR1 and CDR2: SGHAT, FQNNGV. The chain's CDR3 is CASSLWTGLAKNIKYF. CDR3 nucleotides: TGTGCCAGCAGCCTCTGGACAGGACTAGCCAAAAACATTAAGTACTTC.

This rearrangement joins TRBV11-2 to TRBJ1-1; TRBD1 agrees at 7 bases. CDR1 and CDR2 from the germline V gene are SGHAT and FQNNGV. J lost 5 bases, V lost 6 bases, and 9 bases had no gene match. The CDR3 runs 14 residues. CDR3 bases: TGTGCCAGCAGGCAACTACAGGGGTGGACTGAAGCTTTCTTT. This codes for CASRQLQGWTEAFF.

There are many counts of this clonotype. V usage is TRBV3-1 and J usage is TRBJ2-7, with TRBD2 identical over 7 bases. J lost 3 bases, V lost 1 base, and 6 bases had no gene match. The CDR3 spans 15 residues. Germline V gives CDR1 LGHDT, CDR2 YNNKEL (reference sequence). Here the CDR3 reads CASSQVIGGDYEQYF. The CDR3 nucleotides read TGTGCCAGCAGCCAAGTGATTGGGGGGGACTACGAGCAGTACTTC.

This clonotype has a count of ten or more. The V and J genes are TRBV12-3 or TRBV12-4 and TRBJ2-7, with D hard to call. The CDR3 is 15 amino acids. The V end was cut by 1 base, the J end by 0 bases, with 10 bases between. The CDR3 loop is CASSLDRETSYEQYF. In DNA, the CDR3 is TGTGCCAGCAGTTTAGACAGAGAAACCTCCTACGAGCAGTACTTC.

Remarks on this clonotype: A much bigger clone sits one base away, suggesting this may be a read error. The chain is built from TRBV28 and TRBJ2-3; D not resolved. The better agreement between TRBJ1-5 and the DNA end casts doubt on the J call. The CDR3 loop spans 14 amino acids. From germline, CDR1 is MDHEN and CDR2 SYDVKM. In DNA, the CDR3 is TGTGCCAGCACCAGGTCCAGACGCACAGATACGCAGCATTTT. Translation: CASTRSRRTDTQHF.

The chain joins TRBV4-1 to TRBJ1-2; D uncertain. The CDR3 is made up of 14 amino acids. The germline CDR1 and CDR2 sequences are MGHRA and YSYEKL. V dropped 0 bases and J dropped 1 base, with 6 bases sitting between them. The CDR3 loop is CASSQDNINYGYTF. The CDR3 nucleotides read TGCGCCAGCAGCCAAGATAATATTAACTATGGCTACACCTTC.